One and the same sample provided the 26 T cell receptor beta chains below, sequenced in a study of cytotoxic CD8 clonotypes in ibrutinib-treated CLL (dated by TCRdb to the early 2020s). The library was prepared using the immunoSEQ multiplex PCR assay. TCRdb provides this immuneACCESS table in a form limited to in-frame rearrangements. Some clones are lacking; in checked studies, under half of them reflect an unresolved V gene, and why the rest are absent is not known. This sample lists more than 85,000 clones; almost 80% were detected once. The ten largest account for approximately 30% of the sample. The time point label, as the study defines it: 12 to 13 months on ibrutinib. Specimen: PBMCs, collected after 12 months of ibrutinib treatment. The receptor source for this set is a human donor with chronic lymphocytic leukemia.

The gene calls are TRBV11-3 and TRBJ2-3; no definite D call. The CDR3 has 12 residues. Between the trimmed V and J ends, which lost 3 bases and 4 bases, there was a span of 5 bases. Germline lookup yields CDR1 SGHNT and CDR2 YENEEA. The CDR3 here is CASSLRSDTQYF. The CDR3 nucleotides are TGTGCCAGCAGCTTGAGATCAGATACGCAGTATTTT.

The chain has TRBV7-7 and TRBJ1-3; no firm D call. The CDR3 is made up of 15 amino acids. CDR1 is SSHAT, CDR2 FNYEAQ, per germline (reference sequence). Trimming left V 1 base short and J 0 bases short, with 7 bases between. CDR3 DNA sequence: TGTGCCAGCAGCTTAGATGGCAGCTCTGGAAACACCATATATTTT. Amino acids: CASSLDGSSGNTIYF.

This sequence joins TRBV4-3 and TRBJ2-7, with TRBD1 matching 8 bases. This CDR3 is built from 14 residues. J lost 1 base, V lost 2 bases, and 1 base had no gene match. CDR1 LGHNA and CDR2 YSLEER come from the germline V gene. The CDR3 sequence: CASSQNRGSYEQYF. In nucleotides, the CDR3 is TGCGCCAGCAGCCAAAACAGGGGGTCCTACGAGCAGTACTTC.

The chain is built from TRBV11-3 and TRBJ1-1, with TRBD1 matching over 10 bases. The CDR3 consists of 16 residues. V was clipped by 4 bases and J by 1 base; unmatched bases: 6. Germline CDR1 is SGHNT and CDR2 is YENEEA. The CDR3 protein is CASSYGTGERNTEAFF. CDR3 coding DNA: TGTGCCAGCAGCTATGGGACAGGGGAACGGAACACTGAAGCTTTCTTT.

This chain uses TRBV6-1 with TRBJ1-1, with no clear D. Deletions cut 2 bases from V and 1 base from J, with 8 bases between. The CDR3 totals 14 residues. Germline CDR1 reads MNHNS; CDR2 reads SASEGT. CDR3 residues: CASSEKARNTEAFF. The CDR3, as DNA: TGTGCCAGCAGTGAAAAGGCCAGGAACACTGAAGCTTTCTTT.

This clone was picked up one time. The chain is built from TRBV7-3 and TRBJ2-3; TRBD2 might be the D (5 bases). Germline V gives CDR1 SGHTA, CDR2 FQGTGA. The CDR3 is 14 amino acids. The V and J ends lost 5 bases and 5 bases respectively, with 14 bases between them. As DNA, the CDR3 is TGTGCCAGCAGCCCCTGGGGAGATAAAGATACGCAGTATTTT. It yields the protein CASSPWGDKDTQYF.

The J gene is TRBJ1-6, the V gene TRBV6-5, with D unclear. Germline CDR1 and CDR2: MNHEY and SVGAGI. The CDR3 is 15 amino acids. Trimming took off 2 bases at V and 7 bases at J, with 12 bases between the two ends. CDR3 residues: CASSYDYEANSPLHF. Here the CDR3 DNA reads TGTGCCAGCAGTTACGACTACGAGGCAAATTCACCCCTCCACTTT.

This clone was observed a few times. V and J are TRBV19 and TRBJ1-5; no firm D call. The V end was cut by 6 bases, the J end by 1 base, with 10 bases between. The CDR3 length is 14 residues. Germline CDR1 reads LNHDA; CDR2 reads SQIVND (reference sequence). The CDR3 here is CASRRDSSNQPQHF. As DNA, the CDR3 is TGTGCCAGTAGGAGGGATTCAAGCAATCAGCCCCAGCATTTT.

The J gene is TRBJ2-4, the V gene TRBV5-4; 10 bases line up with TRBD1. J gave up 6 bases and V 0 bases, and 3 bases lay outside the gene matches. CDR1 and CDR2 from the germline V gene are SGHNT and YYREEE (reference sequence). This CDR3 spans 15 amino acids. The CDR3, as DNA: TGTGCCAGCAGCTTGGACGGGACAGGGGCAAACATTCAGTACTTC. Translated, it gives CASSLDGTGANIQYF.

The CDR3 loop reads CASTLNTEAFF. CDR3 coding DNA: TGTGCCAGCACCCTGAACACTGAAGCTTTCTTT. The gene calls are TRBV28 and TRBJ1-1; D not certain. This CDR3 comprises 11 residues. From germline, CDR1 is MDHEN and CDR2 SYDVKM. V shed 7 bases and J shed 0 bases, with 3 bases lying between them.

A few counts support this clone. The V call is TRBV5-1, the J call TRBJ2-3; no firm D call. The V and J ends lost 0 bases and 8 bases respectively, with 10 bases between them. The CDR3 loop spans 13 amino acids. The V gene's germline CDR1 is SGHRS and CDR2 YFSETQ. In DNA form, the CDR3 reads TGCGCCAGCAGCTTGGTAGGTTTTAGTACGCAGTATTTT. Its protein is CASSLVGFSTQYF.

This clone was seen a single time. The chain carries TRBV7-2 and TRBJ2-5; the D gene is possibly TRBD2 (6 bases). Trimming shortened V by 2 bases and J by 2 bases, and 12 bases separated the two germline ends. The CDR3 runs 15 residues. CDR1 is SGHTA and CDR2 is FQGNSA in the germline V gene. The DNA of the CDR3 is TGTGCCAGCAGCTTAACGGGAGTACCTCAAGAGACCCAGTACTTC. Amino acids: CASSLTGVPQETQYF.

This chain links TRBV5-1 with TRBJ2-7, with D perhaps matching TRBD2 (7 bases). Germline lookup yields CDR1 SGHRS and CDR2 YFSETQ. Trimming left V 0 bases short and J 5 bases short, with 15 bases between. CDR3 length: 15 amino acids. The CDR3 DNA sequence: TGCGCCAGCAGCTTGGAGGGGGGGCGCGGGAACGAGCAGTACTTC. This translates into CASSLEGGRGNEQYF.

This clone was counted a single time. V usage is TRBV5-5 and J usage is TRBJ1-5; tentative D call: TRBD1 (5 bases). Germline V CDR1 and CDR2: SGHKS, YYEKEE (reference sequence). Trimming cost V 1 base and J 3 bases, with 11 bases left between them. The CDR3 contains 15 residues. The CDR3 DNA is TGTGCCAGCAGCTTGAGGGGTATCGCCAATCAGCCCCAGCATTTT. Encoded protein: CASSLRGIANQPQHF.

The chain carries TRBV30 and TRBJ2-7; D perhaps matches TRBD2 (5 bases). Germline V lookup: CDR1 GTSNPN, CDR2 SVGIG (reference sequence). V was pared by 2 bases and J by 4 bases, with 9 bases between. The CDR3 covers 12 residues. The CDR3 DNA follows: TGTGCCTGGAGTCTCGGGGTGTACGAGCAGTACTTC. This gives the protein CAWSLGVYEQYF.

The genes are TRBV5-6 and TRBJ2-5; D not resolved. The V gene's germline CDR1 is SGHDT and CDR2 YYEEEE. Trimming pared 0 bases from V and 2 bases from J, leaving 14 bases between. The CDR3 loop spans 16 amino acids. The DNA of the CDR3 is TGTGCCAGCAGCTTGGGCTCCAGGCTGGGGCAAGAGACCCAGTACTTC. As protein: CASSLGSRLGQETQYF.

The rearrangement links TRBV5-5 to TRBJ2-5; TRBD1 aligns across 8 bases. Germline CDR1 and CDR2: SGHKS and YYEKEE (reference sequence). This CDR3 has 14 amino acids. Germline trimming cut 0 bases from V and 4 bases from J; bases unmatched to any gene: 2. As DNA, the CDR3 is TGTGCCAGCAGCTTGGCCGGGACAGGAGAGACCCAGTACTTC. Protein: CASSLAGTGETQYF.

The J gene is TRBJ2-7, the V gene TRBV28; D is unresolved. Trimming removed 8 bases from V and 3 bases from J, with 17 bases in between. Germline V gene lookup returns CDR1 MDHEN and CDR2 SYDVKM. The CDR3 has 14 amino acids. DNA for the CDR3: TGTGCCAGCCGGTCGCCGAGTACTCGCTACGAGCAGTACTTC. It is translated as CASRSPSTRYEQYF.

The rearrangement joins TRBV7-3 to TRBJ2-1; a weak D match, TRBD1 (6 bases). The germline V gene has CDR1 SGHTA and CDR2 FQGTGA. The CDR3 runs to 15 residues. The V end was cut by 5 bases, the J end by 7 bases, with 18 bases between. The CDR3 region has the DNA TGTGCCAGCAGCCCGGGACACCCCGGGGTGAATGAGCAGTTCTTC. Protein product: CASSPGHPGVNEQFF.

The CDR3 protein is CASSLGDRWDTDTQYF. CDR3 sequence (DNA): TGTGCCAGCAGCTTAGGAGACCGGTGGGACACAGATACGCAGTATTTT. V is TRBV7-3 and J is TRBJ2-3; no clear D gene. Germline lookup yields CDR1 SGHTA and CDR2 FQGTGA. V shed 2 bases and J shed 2 bases, with 14 bases lying between them. CDR3 length equals 16 residues.

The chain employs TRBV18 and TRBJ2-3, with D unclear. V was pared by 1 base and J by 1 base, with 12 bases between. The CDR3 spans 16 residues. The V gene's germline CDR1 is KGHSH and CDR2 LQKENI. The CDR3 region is CASSPRSASGTDTQYF. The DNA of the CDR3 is TGTGCCAGCTCACCACGGTCGGCTAGTGGCACAGATACGCAGTATTTT.

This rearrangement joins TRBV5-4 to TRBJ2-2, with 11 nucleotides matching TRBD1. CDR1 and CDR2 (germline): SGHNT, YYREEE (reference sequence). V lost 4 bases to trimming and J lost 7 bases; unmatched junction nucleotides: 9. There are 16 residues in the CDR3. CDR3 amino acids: CASSLWTGGSSGELFF. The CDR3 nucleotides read TGTGCCAGCAGCCTCTGGACAGGGGGCTCAAGCGGGGAGCTGTTTTTT.

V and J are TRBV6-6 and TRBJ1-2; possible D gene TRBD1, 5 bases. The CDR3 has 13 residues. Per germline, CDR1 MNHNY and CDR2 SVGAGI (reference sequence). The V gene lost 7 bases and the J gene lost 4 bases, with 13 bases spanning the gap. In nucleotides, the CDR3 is TGTGCCAGCATCCTAGGGGATTCCTATGGCTACACCTTC. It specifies CASILGDSYGYTF.

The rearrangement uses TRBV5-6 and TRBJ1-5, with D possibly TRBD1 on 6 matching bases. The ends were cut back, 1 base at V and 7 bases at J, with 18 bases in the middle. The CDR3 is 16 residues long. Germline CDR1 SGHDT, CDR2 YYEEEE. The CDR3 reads CASSLYPGELRQPQHF. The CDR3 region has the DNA TGTGCCAGCAGCTTGTACCCAGGGGAACTGAGGCAGCCCCAGCATTTT.

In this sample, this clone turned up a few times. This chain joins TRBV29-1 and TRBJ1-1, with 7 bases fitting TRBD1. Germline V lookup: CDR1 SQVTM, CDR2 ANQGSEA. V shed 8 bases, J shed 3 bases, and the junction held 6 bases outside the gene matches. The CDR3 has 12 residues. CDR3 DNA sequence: TGCAGCTACAGGGGAGGTTACACTGAAGCTTTCTTT. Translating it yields CSYRGGYTEAFF.

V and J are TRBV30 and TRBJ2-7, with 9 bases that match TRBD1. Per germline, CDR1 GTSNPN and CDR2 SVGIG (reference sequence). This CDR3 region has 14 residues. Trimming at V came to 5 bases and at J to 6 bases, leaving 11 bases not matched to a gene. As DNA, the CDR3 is TGTGCCTGGGGTGCGGGACAGGGCAACCGCGAGCAGTACTTC. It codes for CAWGAGQGNREQYF.